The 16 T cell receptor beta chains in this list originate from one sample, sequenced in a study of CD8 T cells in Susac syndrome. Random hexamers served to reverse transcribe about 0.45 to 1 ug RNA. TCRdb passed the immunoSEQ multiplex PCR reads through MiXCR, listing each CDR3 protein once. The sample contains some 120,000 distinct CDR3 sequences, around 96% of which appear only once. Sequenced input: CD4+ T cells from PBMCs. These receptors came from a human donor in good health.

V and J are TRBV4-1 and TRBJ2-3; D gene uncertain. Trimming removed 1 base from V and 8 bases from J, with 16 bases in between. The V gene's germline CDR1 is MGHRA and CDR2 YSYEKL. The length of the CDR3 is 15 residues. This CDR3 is CASSQGSPRMSTQYF. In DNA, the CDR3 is TGCGCCAGCAGCCAAGGGAGTCCGCGAATGAGTACGCAGTATTTT.

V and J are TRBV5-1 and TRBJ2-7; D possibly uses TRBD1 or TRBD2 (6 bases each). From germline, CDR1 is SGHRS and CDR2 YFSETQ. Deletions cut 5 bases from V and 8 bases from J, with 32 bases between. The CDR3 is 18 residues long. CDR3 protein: CASRRTGNAGHQDAQQYF. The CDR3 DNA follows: TGCGCCAGCAGAAGAACGGGCAACGCGGGACACCAGGACGCGCAGCAGTACTTC.

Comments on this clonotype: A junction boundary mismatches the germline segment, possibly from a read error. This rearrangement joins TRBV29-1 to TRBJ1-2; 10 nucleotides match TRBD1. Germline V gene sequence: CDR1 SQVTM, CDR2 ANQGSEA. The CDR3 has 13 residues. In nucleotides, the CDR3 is TGCAGCGTAGAAGAGACAGGGGGCGGTGGCTACACCTTC. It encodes CSVEETGGGGYTF. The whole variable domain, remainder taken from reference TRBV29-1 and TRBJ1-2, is SAVISQKPSRDICQRGTSLTIQCQVDSQVTMMFWYRQQPGQSLTLIATANQGSEATYESGFVIDKFPISRPNLTFSTLTVSNMSPEDSSIYLCSVEETGGGGYTFGSGTRLTVV.

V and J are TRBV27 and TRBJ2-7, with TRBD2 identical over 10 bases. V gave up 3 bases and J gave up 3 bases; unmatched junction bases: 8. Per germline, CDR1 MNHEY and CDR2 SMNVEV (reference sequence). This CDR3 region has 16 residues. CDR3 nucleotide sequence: TGTGCCAGCAGTTTTAGAGGACTAGCGGTCGTCTACGAGCAGTACTTC. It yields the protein CASSFRGLAVVYEQYF.

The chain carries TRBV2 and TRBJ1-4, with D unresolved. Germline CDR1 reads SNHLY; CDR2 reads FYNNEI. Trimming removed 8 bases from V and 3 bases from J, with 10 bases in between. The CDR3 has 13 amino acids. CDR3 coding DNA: TGTGCCAGCCTTGGCAGGCCTAATGAAAAACTGTTTTTT. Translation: CASLGRPNEKLFF.

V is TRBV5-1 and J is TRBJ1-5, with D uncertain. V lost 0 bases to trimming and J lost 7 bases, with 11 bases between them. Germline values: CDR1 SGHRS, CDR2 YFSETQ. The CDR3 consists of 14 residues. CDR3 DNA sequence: TGCGCCAGCAGCTTGGGCGGGGAGAGGCAGCCCCAGCATTTT. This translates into CASSLGGERQPQHF.

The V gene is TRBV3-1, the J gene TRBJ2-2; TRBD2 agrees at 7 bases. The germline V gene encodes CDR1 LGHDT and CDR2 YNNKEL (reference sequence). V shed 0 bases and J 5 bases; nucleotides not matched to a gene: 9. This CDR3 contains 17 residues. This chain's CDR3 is CASSQEGGEGRTGELFF. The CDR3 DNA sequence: TGTGCCAGCAGCCAAGAGGGGGGGGAGGGCCGGACCGGGGAGCTGTTTTTT.

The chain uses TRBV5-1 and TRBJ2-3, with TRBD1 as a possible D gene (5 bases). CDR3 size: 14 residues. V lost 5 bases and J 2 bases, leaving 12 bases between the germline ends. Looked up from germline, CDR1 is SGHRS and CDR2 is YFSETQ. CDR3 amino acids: CASSPDRPTDTQYF. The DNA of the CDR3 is TGCGCCAGCAGTCCTGACAGACCCACAGATACGCAGTATTTT.

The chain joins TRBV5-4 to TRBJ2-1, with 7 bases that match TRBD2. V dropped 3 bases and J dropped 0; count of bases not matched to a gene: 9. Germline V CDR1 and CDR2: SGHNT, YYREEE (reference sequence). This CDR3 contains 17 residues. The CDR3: CASSYLAGDSSYNEQFF. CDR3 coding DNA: TGTGCCAGCAGCTATTTAGCGGGTGATAGCTCCTACAATGAGCAGTTCTTC.

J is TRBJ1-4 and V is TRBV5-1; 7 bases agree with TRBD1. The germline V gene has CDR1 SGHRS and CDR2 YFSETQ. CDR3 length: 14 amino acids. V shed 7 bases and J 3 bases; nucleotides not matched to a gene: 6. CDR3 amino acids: CASGTGTANEKLFF. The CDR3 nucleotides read TGCGCCAGCGGTACCGGGACAGCTAATGAAAAACTGTTTTTT.

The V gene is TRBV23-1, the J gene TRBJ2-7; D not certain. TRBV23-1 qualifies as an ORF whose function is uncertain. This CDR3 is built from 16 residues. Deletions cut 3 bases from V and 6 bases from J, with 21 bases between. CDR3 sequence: CASSQAGPRSPVEQYF. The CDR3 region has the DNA TGCGCCAGCAGTCAGGCCGGGCCCCGGTCCCCGGTCGAGCAGTACTTC.

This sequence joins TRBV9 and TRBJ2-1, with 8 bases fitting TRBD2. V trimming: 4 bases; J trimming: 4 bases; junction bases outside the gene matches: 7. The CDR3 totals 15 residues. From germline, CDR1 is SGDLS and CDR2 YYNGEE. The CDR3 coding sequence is TGTGCCAGCAGCACTTTAGCGGGGATATACAATGAGCAGTTCTTC. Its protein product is CASSTLAGIYNEQFF.

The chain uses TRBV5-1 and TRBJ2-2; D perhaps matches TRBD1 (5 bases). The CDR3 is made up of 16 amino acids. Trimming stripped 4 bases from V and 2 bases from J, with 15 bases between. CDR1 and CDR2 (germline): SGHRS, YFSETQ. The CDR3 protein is CASSLRAQGNTGELFF. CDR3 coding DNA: TGCGCCAGCAGCCTAAGGGCCCAGGGCAACACCGGGGAGCTGTTTTTT.

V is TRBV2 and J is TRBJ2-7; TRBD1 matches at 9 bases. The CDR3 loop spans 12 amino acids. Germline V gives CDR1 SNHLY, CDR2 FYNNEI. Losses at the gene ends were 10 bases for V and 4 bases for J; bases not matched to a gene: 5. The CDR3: CAIGTGTYEQYF. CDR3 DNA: TGTGCCATCGGGACAGGGACGTACGAGCAGTACTTC.

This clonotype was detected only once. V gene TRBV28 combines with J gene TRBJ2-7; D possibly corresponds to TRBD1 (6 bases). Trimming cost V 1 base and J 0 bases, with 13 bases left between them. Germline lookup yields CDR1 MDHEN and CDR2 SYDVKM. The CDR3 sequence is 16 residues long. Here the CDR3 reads CASSLFFGQSSYEQYF. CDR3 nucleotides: TGTGCCAGCAGTTTATTTTTTGGACAGTCCTCCTACGAGCAGTACTTC.

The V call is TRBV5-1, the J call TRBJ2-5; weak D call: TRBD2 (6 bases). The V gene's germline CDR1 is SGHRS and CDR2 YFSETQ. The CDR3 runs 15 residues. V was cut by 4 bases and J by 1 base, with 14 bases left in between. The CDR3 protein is CASSPVLGGQETQYF. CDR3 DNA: TGCGCCAGCAGCCCTGTACTGGGAGGCCAAGAGACCCAGTACTTC.